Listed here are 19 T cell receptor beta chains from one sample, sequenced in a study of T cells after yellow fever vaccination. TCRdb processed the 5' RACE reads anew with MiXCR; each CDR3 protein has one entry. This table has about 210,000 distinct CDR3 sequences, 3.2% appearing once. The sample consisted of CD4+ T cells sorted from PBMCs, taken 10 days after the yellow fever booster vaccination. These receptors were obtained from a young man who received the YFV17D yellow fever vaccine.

The CDR3 DNA is TGTGCCAGCTCAGCTTCGCAATTAACTGCCACAACCTACAATGAGCAGTTCTTC. This sequence encodes CASSASQLTATTYNEQFF. The V call is TRBV18, the J call TRBJ2-1; D is uncertain. The CDR3 sequence is 18 residues long. The germline gives CDR1 KGHSH, CDR2 LQKENI. The V gene lost 5 bases and the J gene lost 2 bases, with 22 bases spanning the gap.

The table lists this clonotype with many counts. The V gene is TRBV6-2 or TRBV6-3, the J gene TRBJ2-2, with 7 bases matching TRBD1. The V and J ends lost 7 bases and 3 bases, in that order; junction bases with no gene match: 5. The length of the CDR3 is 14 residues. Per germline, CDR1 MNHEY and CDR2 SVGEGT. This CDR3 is CASIQGTDTGELFF. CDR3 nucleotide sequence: TGTGCCAGCATACAGGGGACGGACACCGGGGAGCTGTTTTTT.

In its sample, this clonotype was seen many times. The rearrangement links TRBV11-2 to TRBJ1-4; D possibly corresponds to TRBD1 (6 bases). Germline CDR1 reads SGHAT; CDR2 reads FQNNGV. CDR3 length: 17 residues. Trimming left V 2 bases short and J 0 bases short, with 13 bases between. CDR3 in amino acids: CASSLIRGSATNEKLFF. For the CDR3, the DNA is TGTGCCAGCAGCTTAATCAGGGGATCTGCAACTAATGAAAAACTGTTTTTT.

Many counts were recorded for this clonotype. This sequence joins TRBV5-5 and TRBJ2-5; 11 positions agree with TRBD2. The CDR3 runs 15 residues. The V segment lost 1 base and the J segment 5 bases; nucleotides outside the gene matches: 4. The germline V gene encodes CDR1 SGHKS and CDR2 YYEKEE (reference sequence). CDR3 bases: TGTGCCAGCAGCTTGATCGTAGCGGGAGGGGAGACCCAGTACTTC. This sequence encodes CASSLIVAGGETQYF. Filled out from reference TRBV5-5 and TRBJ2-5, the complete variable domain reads DAGVTQSPTHLIKTRGQQVTLRCSPISGHKSVSWYQQVLGQGPQFIFQYYEKEERGRGNFPDRFSARQFPNYSSELNVNALLLGDSALYLCASSLIVAGGETQYFGPGTRLLVL.

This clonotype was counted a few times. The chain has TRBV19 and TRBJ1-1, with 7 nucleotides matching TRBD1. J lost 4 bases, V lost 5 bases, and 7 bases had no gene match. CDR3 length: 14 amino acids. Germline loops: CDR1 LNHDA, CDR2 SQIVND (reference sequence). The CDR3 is CASSSDRAGTEAFF. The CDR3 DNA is TGTGCCAGTAGTTCCGACAGGGCGGGCACTGAAGCTTTCTTT.

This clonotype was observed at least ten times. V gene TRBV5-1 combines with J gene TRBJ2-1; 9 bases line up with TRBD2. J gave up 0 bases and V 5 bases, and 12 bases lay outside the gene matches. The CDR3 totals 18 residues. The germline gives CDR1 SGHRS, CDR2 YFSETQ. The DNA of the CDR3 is TGCGCCAGCAGAAGGGCGGGGGGGCCCCATTACTCCTACAATGAGCAGTTCTTC. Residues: CASRRAGGPHYSYNEQFF.

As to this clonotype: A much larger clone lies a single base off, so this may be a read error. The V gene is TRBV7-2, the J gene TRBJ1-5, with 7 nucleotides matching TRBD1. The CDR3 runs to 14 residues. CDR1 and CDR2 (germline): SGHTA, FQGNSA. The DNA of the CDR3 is TGTGCCAGCAGCTTATCACAGGGGAATCTGCCCCAGCATTTT. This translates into CASSLSQGNLPQHF.

The DNA of the CDR3 is TGTGCCACCAAGGCTCTAGCGGAACTTCCAGAGCAGTACTTC. It yields the protein CATKALAELPEQYF. This chain joins TRBV12-3 or TRBV12-4 and TRBJ2-7, with TRBD2 identical over 7 bases. Trimming at V came to 10 bases and at J to 7 bases, leaving 16 bases not matched to a gene. The CDR3 is made up of 14 amino acids.

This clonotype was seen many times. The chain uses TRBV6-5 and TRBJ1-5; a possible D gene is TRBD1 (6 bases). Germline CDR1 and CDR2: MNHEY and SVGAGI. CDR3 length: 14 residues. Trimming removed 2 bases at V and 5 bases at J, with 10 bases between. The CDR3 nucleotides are TGTGCCAGCAGTTACCGGGGGGCTCATCAGCCCCAGCATTTT. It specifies CASSYRGAHQPQHF.

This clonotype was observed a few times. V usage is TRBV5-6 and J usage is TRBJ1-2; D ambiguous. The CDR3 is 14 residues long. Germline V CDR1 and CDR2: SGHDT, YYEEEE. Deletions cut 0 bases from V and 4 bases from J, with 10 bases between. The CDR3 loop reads CASSLEFRAYGYTF. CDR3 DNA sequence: TGTGCCAGCAGCTTGGAATTCAGAGCCTATGGCTACACCTTC.

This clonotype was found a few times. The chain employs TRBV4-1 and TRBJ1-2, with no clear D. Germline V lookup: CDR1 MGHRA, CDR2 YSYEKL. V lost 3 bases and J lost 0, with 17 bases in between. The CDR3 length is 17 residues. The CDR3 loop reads CASSHVGRDSANYGYTF. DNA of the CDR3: TGCGCCAGCAGCCATGTGGGGAGAGACTCAGCTAACTATGGCTACACCTTC.

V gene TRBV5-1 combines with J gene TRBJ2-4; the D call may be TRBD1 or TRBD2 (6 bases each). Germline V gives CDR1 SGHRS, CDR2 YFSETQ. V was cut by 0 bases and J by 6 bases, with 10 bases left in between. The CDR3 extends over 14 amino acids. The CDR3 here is CASSLGGDTNIQYF. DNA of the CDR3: TGCGCCAGCAGCTTGGGCGGGGACACAAACATTCAGTACTTC.

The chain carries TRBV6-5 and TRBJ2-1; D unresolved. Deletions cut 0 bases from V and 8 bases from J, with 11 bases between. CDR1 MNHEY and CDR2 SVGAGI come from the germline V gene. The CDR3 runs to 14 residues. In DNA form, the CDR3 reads TGTGCCAGCAGTTACTCGAACTACGGGCATGAGCAGTTCTTC. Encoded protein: CASSYSNYGHEQFF.

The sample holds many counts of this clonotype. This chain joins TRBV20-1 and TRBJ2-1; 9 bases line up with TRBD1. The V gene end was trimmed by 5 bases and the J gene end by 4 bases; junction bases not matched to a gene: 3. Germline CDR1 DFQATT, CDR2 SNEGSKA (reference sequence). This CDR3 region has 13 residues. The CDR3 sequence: CSAVTGGYNEQFF. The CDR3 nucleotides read TGCAGTGCTGTGACAGGGGGGTACAATGAGCAGTTCTTC.

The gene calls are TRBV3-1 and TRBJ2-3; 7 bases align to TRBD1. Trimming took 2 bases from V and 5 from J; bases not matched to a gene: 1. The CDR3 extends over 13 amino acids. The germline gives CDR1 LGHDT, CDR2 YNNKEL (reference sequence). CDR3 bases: TGTGCCAGCAGCCAACAGGGGGAAGATACGCAGTATTTT. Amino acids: CASSQQGEDTQYF.

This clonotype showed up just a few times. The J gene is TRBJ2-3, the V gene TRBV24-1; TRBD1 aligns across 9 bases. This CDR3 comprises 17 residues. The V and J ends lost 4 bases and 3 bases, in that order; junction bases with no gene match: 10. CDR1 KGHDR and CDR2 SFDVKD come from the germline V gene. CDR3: CATSDPLGQGLTDTQYF. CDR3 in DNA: TGTGCCACCAGTGACCCGCTTGGACAGGGGCTGACAGATACGCAGTATTTT.

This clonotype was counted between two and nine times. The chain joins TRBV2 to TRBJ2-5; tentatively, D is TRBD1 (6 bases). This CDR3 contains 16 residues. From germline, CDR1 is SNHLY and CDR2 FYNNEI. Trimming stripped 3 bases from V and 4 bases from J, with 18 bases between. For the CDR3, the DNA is TGTGCCAGCAGTGAGAGGGAACCGTACAGGGCAGAGACCCAGTACTTC. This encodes CASSEREPYRAETQYF.

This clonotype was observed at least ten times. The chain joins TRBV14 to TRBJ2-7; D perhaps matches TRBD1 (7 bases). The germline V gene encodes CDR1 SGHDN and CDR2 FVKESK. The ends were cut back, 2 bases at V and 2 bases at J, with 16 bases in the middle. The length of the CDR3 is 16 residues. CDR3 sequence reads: CASSQIAGQRTYEQYF. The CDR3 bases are TGTGCCAGCAGCCAAATCGCGGGACAGCGTACCTACGAGCAGTACTTC.

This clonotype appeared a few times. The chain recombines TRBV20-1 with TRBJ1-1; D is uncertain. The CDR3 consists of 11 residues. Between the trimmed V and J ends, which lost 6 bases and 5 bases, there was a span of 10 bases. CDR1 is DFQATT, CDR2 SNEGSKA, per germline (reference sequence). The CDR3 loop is CSARLRTEAFF. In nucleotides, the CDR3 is TGCAGTGCGAGGCTGAGAACTGAAGCTTTCTTT.